This T cell receptor beta chain came from a study of blood T cell repertoires in COVID-19. Study summary: From the United States, Italy and Spain came samples of acute and convalescent COVID-19. PBMCs, B-cell-depleted T cells, or T cells provided the cDNA or gDNA that made up the material.

Study processing details: Reference gene primer amplification gave nucleated cell count estimates. TCRdb's table, derived via immunoSEQ multiplex PCR, lists solely in-frame clones and lacks some. V and J calls plus clone size are reproduced from that table; the DNA served to infer D and trimming. Among approximately 88,000 clones listed, more than 75% were seen once. CDR3 length equals 15 residues. Germline V gene data show CDR1 as SGHTA and CDR2 as FQGTGA. With 2 bases removed from V and 6 bases from J, the gap between germline ends came to 14 bases. The sequence was collected from a woman older than 75 with active or convalescent COVID-19. The chain is built from TRBV7-3 and TRBJ2-1, with a weak D call TRBD1 (6 bases). The sequencing input was peripheral blood. The CDR3: CASSLQSDRSNEQFF. CDR3 DNA sequence: TGTGCCAGCAGCTTACAATCCGACAGGTCCAATGAGCAGTTCTTC. Supplemented by reference TRBV7-3 and TRBJ2-1, the full variable domain reads GAGVSQTPSNKVTEKGKYVELRCDPISGHTALYWYRQSLGQGPEFLIYFQGTGAADDSGLPNDRFFAVRPEGSVSTLKIQRTERGDSAVYLCASSLQSDRSNEQFFGPGTRLTVL.